One and the same sample provided the 9 T cell receptor beta chains below, sequenced in a study of graft-versus-host responses after intestinal transplantation. Profiling relied on immunoSEQ multiplex PCR, and the TCRdb table lists in-frame clones only, not all of them. The data contain some 31,000 clones, 85% to 95% of them seen just once; the ten biggest clones take up around 0.72%. The sequences come from PBMCs, collected around 70 days after intestinal transplant. The receptors here all came from a human patient who received an intestinal transplant, so some T cells may come from the graft donor.

The J gene is TRBJ2-1, the V gene TRBV27; maybe TRBD1 (6 bases). CDR3 length: 16 residues. Germline V gives CDR1 MNHEY, CDR2 SMNVEV (reference sequence). V was trimmed by 5 bases and J by 3 bases, leaving 17 bases between them. Written as DNA, the CDR3 is TGTGCCAGCAGTCCAGCTACCAGGGGTTTCTACAATGAGCAGTTCTTC. It yields the protein CASSPATRGFYNEQFF.

This clone appeared once. The chain combines TRBV12-5 with TRBJ1-5; no firm D call. Germline V lookup: CDR1 LGHNT, CDR2 FRNRAP. Trimming removed 1 base at V and 4 bases at J, with 2 bases between. The CDR3 is 12 residues long. The CDR3 nucleotides are TGTGCTAGTGGTTTGGAGAATCAGCCCCAGCATTTT. It codes for CASGLENQPQHF. The full variable domain, completed using reference TRBV12-5 and TRBJ1-5, is DARVTQTPRHKVTEMGQEVTMRCQPILGHNTVFWYRQTMMQGLELLAYFRNRAPLDDSGMPKDRFSAEMPDATLATLKIQPSEPRDSAVYFCASGLENQPQHFGDGTRLSIL.

J is TRBJ2-3 and V is TRBV7-7, with no clear D. The CDR3 length is 14 residues. In germline, CDR1 is SSHAT, CDR2 FNYEAQ (reference sequence). V lost 8 bases and J lost 1, with 13 bases in between. CDR3 bases: TGTGCCAGCTCCCCGGTGTATGGCACAGATACGCAGTATTTT. Encoded protein: CASSPVYGTDTQYF.

This clone appeared once. This chain joins TRBV19 and TRBJ1-4; no definite D call. Germline assignment: CDR1 LNHDA and CDR2 SQIVND (reference sequence). V was shortened by 2 bases and J by 7 bases, with 23 bases between the two germline ends. The CDR3 has 18 amino acids. The CDR3 region is CASSIRLGSEGTGEKLFF. The CDR3 DNA reads TGTGCCAGTAGTATAAGACTCGGGTCGGAGGGAACTGGTGAAAAACTGTTTTTT. The full variable domain, completed using reference TRBV19 and TRBJ1-4, is DGGITQSPKYLFRKEGQNVTLSCEQNLNHDAMYWYRQDPGQGLRLIYYSQIVNDFQKGDIAEGYSVSREKKESFPLTVTSAQKNPTAFYLCASSIRLGSEGTGEKLFFGSGTQLSVL.

The rearrangement uses TRBV7-9 and TRBJ1-1; D unresolved. V was cut by 5 bases and J by 4 bases, with 14 bases left in between. CDR1 SEHNR and CDR2 FQNEAQ come from the germline V gene (reference sequence). CDR3 length: 14 amino acids. The CDR3 region is CASSRPGGGTEAFF. The CDR3, as DNA: TGTGCCAGCAGCAGACCTGGCGGAGGCACTGAAGCTTTCTTT.

The rearrangement uses TRBV5-1 and TRBJ1-1, with 10 bases that match TRBD1. The germline V gene encodes CDR1 SGHRS and CDR2 YFSETQ. V lost 0 bases and J lost 5; bases outside the gene matches: 4. This CDR3 has 15 residues. The CDR3 bases are TGCGCCAGCAGCTTGGACGGGACAGGGGAGACTGAAGCTTTCTTT. Amino acid sequence: CASSLDGTGETEAFF.

This clone was observed a single time. The chain couples TRBV5-6 to TRBJ2-7; D is unresolved. V lost 5 bases and J lost 2, with 2 bases in between. Germline CDR1 reads SGHDT; CDR2 reads YYEEEE. There are 10 residues in the CDR3. The CDR3 reads CASRAYEQYF. DNA of the CDR3: TGTGCCAGCAGAGCCTACGAGCAGTACTTC.

The chain recombines TRBV5-6 with TRBJ1-5; the D gene is possibly TRBD1 (6 bases). Looked up from germline, CDR1 is SGHDT and CDR2 is YYEEEE. There are 14 residues in the CDR3. Trimming cost V 1 base and J 5 bases, with 10 bases left between them. CDR3 in DNA: TGTGCCAGCAGCTTGTTGTCAGGGGATCAGCCCCAGCATTTT. It is translated as CASSLLSGDQPQHF.

The gene calls are TRBV5-8 and TRBJ2-7; 8 positions match TRBD1. This CDR3 is 17 amino acids long. CDR1 is SGHTS and CDR2 is YDEGEE in the germline V gene. The junction had 15 bases not matched to a gene; V was cut back by 2 bases and J by 5 bases. CDR3 sequence (DNA): TGTGCCAGCAGCTTCCGGGACAGGCGCACCCGATTCGACGAGCAGTACTTC. The encoded protein is CASSFRDRRTRFDEQYF.